The 25 T cell receptor beta chains reported below all come from one sample, sequenced in a study of tumor and adjacent non-tumor tissue in lung cancer. This sample's RNA came from whole unsorted tissue. TCRbeta libraries were built with three rounds of nested PCR, modified from ARM-PCR. TCRdb reanalysed the multiplex PCR reads using MiXCR and keeps one entry per CDR3 protein. In the table there are tens of thousands of distinct CDR3 sequences, roughly two thirds of which are singletons. The sample consisted of lung tumor tissue. Receptors were obtained from a woman in her thirties or forties with non-small cell lung cancer.

This clonotype was seen only once. The chain joins TRBV29-1 to TRBJ1-2; unclear D gene. Germline assignment: CDR1 SQVTM and CDR2 ANQGSEA. This CDR3 comprises 14 residues. The V gene lost 2 bases and the J gene lost 8 bases, with 18 bases spanning the gap. The CDR3 DNA reads as TGCAGCGTTGAAATGTTTGTCGATATGCAGGGCTACACCTTC. Encoded protein: CSVEMFVDMQGYTF.

Within the sample, this clonotype is medium-sized. The chain is built from TRBV4-1 and TRBJ2-1; TRBD1 is a possible D gene (5 bases). V lost 4 bases and J lost 1, with 11 bases in between. Germline V gene lookup returns CDR1 MGHRA and CDR2 YSYEKL. The CDR3 is made up of 15 amino acids. CDR3 sequence: CASSLSSGSYNEQFF. In nucleotides, the CDR3 is TGCGCCAGCAGCCTAAGCTCAGGGTCCTACAATGAGCAGTTCTTC.

The CDR3 sequence is CASSVRGLPLHF. In DNA, the CDR3 is TGTGCCAGCAGTGTCAGGGGCTTACCCCTCCACTTT. This rearrangement joins TRBV12-3 or TRBV12-4 to TRBJ1-6; maybe TRBD1 (6 bases). V was clipped by 5 bases and J by 12 bases, with 11 bases between them. The CDR3 has 12 residues.

Concerning this clonotype: This sequence may be a read error, since a much larger clone differs from it by one base. The chain combines TRBV5-1 with TRBJ2-2; 8 bases line up with TRBD1. There are 15 residues in the CDR3. Per germline, CDR1 SGHRS and CDR2 YFSETQ. CDR3 sequence reads: CASSSGQAATWELFF. CDR3 DNA: TGCGCCAGCAGTTCGGGACAGGCGGCCACCTGGGAGCTGTTTTTT. The variable domain in full, completed from reference TRBV5-1 and TRBJ2-2, reads KAGVTQTPRYLIKTRGQQVTLSCSPISGHRSVSWYQQTPGQGLQFLFEYFSETQRNKGNFPGRFSGRQFSNSRSEMNVSTLELGDSALYLCASSSGQAATWELFFGEGSRLTVL.

This clonotype was seen once. One junction end disagrees with the germline gene, perhaps due to a read error. This chain connects TRBV11-2 to TRBJ2-2; D is undetermined. CDR3 length equals 15 residues. Germline V gives CDR1 SGHAT, CDR2 FQNNGV. CDR3 coding DNA: TGTGCCAGTAGCTTTCTCGATGGCGGTACGGGGGAGCTGTTTTTT. This encodes CASSFLDGGTGELFF.

Regarding this clonotype: At one end, the junction sequence differs from germline, possibly due to a read error. J is TRBJ2-7 and V is TRBV11-1; tentatively, D is TRBD1 (6 bases). CDR3 size: 14 residues. Per germline, CDR1 SGHAT and CDR2 FQDESV (reference sequence). The CDR3, as DNA: TGTGCCAGCAGCTTAGAGTCAGGGGCCTACGAACAGTACTTC. Translating it yields CASSLESGAYEQYF.

This sequence joins TRBV11-3 and TRBJ2-2; unclear D gene. In germline, CDR1 is SGHNT, CDR2 YENEEA. CDR3 length equals 13 residues. Between the trimmed V and J ends, which lost 9 bases and 7 bases, there was a span of 15 bases. The CDR3 region is CARNPGEVGELFF. In DNA form, the CDR3 reads TGTGCCAGAAACCCCGGTGAGGTCGGGGAGCTGTTTTTT.

For this clonotype: A much larger clone sits a single nucleotide away, making a read error possible. This sequence joins TRBV20-1 and TRBJ2-3, with a possible D match to TRBD2 (5 bases). The ends were cut back, 5 bases at V and 1 base at J, with 7 bases in the middle. Germline V gene sequence: CDR1 DFQATT, CDR2 SNEGSKA (reference sequence). This CDR3 region has 12 residues. The CDR3 is CSAAGGTDTQYF. The CDR3, as DNA: TGCAGTGCTGCGGGTGGCACAGATACGCAGTATTTT.

In the case of this clonotype: This sequence may be a read error, since a much larger clone differs from it by one base. This chain joins TRBV20-1 and TRBJ2-7; TRBD1 or TRBD2 may be the D gene (5 bases each). There are 15 residues in the CDR3. V lost 3 bases and J lost 1, with 16 bases in between. In germline, CDR1 is DFQATT, CDR2 SNEGSKA (reference sequence). CDR3 DNA: TGCAGTGCTAGCCGTCGGTGGGGGTTGTCCTACGAGCAGTACTTC. Translating gives CSASRRWGLSYEQYF.

This clonotype was recorded at least ten times. The chain combines TRBV6-4 with TRBJ2-3, with D unresolved. Germline values: CDR1 MRHNA, CDR2 SNTAGT. CDR3 length equals 15 residues. V shed 3 bases and J shed 2 bases, with 12 bases lying between them. CDR3 loop: CASSESVNHTDTQYF. In DNA, the CDR3 is TGTGCCAGCAGTGAATCCGTGAACCACACAGATACGCAGTATTTT.

Comments on this clonotype: A much bigger clone sits one base away, suggesting this may be a read error. The chain has TRBV20-1 and TRBJ2-7, with D perhaps TRBD2 (6 bases). CDR1 is DFQATT and CDR2 is SNEGSKA in the germline V gene (reference sequence). CDR3 length: 12 residues. V was clipped by 5 bases and J by 7 bases, with 15 bases between them. The DNA for the CDR3 is TGCAGTGCTCTCACGGCGGGGCGTGAGCAGTACTTC. Translated, it gives CSALTAGREQYF.

To note about this clonotype: The junction differs from germline at one of its ends, possibly a read error. This sequence joins TRBV13 and TRBJ1-5; TRBD1 is a possible D gene (6 bases). There are 16 residues in the CDR3. The germline CDR1 and CDR2 sequences are PRHDT and FYEKMQ (reference sequence). In nucleotides, the CDR3 is TGTGCCAGTAGCTTAGGGGGACGGGGTAGCAATCAGCCCCAGCATTTT. Protein product: CASSLGGRGSNQPQHF. Variable domain in full (rest from reference TRBV13 and TRBJ1-5): AAGVIQSPRHLIKEKRETATLKCYPIPRHDTVYWYQQGPGQDPQFLISFYEKMQSDKGSIPDRFSAQQFSDYHSELNMSSLELGDSALYFCASSLGGRGSNQPQHFGDGTRLSIL.

The V and J genes are TRBV5-1 and TRBJ2-1, with D tentatively TRBD1 (5 bases). The CDR3 runs to 12 residues. The germline V gene encodes CDR1 SGHRS and CDR2 YFSETQ. The CDR3 DNA reads TGCGTCAGTAGCTTGACAGACAATGAGCAGTTCTTC. It specifies CVSSLTDNEQFF.

The V call is TRBV5-8, the J call TRBJ2-3; TRBD2 matches at 8 bases. The CDR3 spans 17 residues. V lost 4 bases and J lost 3; bases outside the gene matches: 13. Germline V lookup: CDR1 SGHTS, CDR2 YDEGEE. This chain's CDR3 is CASSPFQRGRGTDTQYF. CDR3 nucleotide sequence: TGTGCCAGCAGCCCCTTTCAGCGGGGGAGGGGAACAGATACGCAGTATTTT.

This clonotype occurred many times. The CDR3 reads CASSTGTGVVGYNEQFF. CDR3 nucleotide sequence: TGTGCCAGCAGCACAGGGACAGGGGTGGTGGGCTACAATGAGCAGTTCTTC. The chain is built from TRBV5-4 and TRBJ2-1, with TRBD1 matching 10 bases. The CDR3 is 17 residues long. Germline V gene data show CDR1 as SGHNT and CDR2 as YYREEE (reference sequence). Losses at the gene ends were 4 bases for V and 3 bases for J; bases not matched to a gene: 10.

V is TRBV5-1 and J is TRBJ1-5; D is possibly TRBD1 (6 bases). Germline loops: CDR1 SGHRS, CDR2 YFSETQ. There are 16 residues in the CDR3. Trimming stripped 1 base from V and 8 bases from J, with 19 bases between. The CDR3, as DNA: TGCGCCAGCAGCTTGCCGGGGGGCAGCAAAGGGGAGCCCCAGCATTTT. This translates into CASSLPGGSKGEPQHF.

This clonotype was seen only a few times. The junction departs from germline at one end; a sequencing error may be responsible. The V gene is TRBV11-2, the J gene TRBJ2-7; 9 nucleotides match TRBD1. This CDR3 is built from 13 residues. Germline loops: CDR1 SGHAT, CDR2 FQNNGV. The CDR3: CASSPDRGGKQYF. DNA for the CDR3: TGCGCCAGCAGCCCGGACAGGGGAGGCAAGCAGTACTTC.

The chain combines TRBV20-1 with TRBJ2-3, with D tentatively TRBD2 (6 bases). This CDR3 has 12 residues. V gave up 6 bases and J gave up 7 bases, with 14 bases separating them. Germline loops: CDR1 DFQATT, CDR2 SNEGSKA (reference sequence). CDR3 coding DNA: TGCAGTGCCCCGGGAGCAGCGAATACGCAGTATTTT. This gives the protein CSAPGAANTQYF.

J is TRBJ2-7 and V is TRBV7-9, with 8 bases lining up with TRBD1. V gave up 5 bases and J gave up 3 bases; unmatched junction bases: 9. The CDR3 contains 15 residues. The germline gives CDR1 SEHNR, CDR2 FQNEAQ (reference sequence). CDR3 DNA sequence: TGTGCCAGCAGCCAATCTCGGACAGGGTACTACGAGCAGTACTTC. Protein: CASSQSRTGYYEQYF.

Notes on this clonotype: A single base separates this from a much larger clone, so it may be a read error. The rearrangement uses TRBV10-2 and TRBJ1-1; no definite D call. The CDR3 runs to 13 residues. V lost 2 bases and J 8 bases, leaving 12 bases between the germline ends. Germline V gives CDR1 WSHSY, CDR2 SAAADI. The CDR3 DNA follows: TGCGCCAGCAGTGAGCCCGGGAGCCAGGAAGCTTTCTTT. Amino acids: CASSEPGSQEAFF.

A note on this clonotype: A much bigger clone sits one base away, suggesting this may be a read error. The chain recombines TRBV28 with TRBJ2-7, with D uncertain. CDR3 length equals 11 residues. The germline V gene encodes CDR1 MDHEN and CDR2 SYDVKM. The CDR3 bases are TGTGCCAGCAGTAATTATTACGAGGAGTACTTC. It encodes CASSNYYEEYF.

About this clonotype itself: One junction end does not reproduce the germline sequence, and a read error may be involved. The genes are TRBV29-1 and TRBJ2-2; the D gene is possibly TRBD2 (5 bases). CDR1 is SQVTM, CDR2 ANQGSEA, per germline. The CDR3 is 14 residues long. CDR3 sequence: CSVELGLNTGELLF. The CDR3 DNA sequence: TGCAGTGTTGAACTTGGCTTAAACACCGGGGAGCTGCTTTTT.

This clonotype was recorded once. A much larger clone differs from this one at a single base, so this may be a read error. The gene calls are TRBV20-1 and TRBJ2-3; D not resolved. Trimming pared 3 bases from V and 2 bases from J, leaving 3 bases between. Germline values: CDR1 DFQATT, CDR2 SNEGSKA (reference sequence). This CDR3 comprises 11 residues. CDR3 sequence: CSARVTDTQYF. Here the CDR3 DNA reads TGCAGTGCTAGGGTCACAGATACGCAGTATTTT.

Of note for this clonotype: Being one base from a much bigger clone, this may be a read error. The rearrangement uses TRBV28 and TRBJ1-5, with D maybe TRBD1 (6 bases). The CDR3 consists of 15 residues. The V and J ends lost 10 bases and 7 bases respectively, with 23 bases between them. The V gene's germline CDR1 is MDHEN and CDR2 SYDVKM. This CDR3 is CATSLLGGGWQPQHF. In nucleotides, the CDR3 is TGTGCCACCAGCCTACTGGGCGGGGGCTGGCAGCCCCAGCATTTT.

The genes are TRBV12-3 or TRBV12-4 and TRBJ1-5; D remains ambiguous. The J call is uncertain, as TRBJ2-3 better fits the DNA end. The CDR3 sequence is 14 residues long. CDR3 nucleotide sequence: TGTGCCAGCAGCAGACCCTATAGCAATCAGCCCCAGTATTTT. This gives the protein CASSRPYSNQPQYF.